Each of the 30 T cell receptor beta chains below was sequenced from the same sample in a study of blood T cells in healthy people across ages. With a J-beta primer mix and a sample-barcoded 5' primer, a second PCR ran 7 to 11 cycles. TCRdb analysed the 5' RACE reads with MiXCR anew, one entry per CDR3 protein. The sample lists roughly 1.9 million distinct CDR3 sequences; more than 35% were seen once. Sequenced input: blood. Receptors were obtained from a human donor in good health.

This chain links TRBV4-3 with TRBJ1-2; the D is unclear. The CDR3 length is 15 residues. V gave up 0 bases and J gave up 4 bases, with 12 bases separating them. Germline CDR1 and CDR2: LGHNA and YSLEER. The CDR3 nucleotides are TGCGCCAGCAGCCAAGACCAGGACGCTACCTATGGCTACACCTTC. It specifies CASSQDQDATYGYTF.

CDR3 in amino acids: CASSQDQIEAFF. The CDR3 DNA reads TGCGCCAGCAGCCAAGATCAGATTGAAGCTTTCTTT. The gene calls are TRBV4-1 and TRBJ1-1, with D uncertain. The CDR3 is 12 amino acids. V was cut by 0 bases and J by 7 bases, with 6 bases left in between. Looked up from germline, CDR1 is MGHRA and CDR2 is YSYEKL.

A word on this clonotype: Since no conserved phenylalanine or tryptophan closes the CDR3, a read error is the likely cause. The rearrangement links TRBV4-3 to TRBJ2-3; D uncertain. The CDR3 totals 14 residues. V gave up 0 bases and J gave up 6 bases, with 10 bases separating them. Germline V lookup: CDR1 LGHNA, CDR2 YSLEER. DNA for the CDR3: TGCGCCAGCAGCCAAGACGAGCAGTCGGATACGCAGTATTCT. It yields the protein CASSQDEQSDTQYS.

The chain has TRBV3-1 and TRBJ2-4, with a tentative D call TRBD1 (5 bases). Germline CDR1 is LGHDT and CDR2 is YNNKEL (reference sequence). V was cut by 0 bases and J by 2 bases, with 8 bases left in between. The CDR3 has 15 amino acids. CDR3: CASSQDQGTKNIQYF. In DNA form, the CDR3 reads TGTGCCAGCAGCCAAGATCAGGGAACCAAAAACATTCAGTACTTC.

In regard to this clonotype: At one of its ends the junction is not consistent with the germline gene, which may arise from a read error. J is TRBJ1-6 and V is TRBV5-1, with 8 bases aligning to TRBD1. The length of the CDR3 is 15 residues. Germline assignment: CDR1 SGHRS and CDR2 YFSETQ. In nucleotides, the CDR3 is TGCGCCAGCAGCTTGGACAGGGGGATCAATTCGCCCCTCCACTTT. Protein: CASSLDRGINSPLHF.

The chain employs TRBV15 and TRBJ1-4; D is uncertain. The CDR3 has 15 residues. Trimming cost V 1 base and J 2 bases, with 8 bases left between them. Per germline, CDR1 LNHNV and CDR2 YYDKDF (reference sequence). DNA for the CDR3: TGTGCCACCAGCAGAGGCGGGTGGACTAATGAAAAACTGTTTTTT. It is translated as CATSRGGWTNEKLFF. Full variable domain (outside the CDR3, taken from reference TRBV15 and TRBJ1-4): DAMVIQNPRYQVTQFGKPVTLSCSQTLNHNVMYWYQQKSSQAPKLLFHYYDKDFNNEADTPDNFQSRRPNTSFCFLDIRSPGLGDTAMYLCATSRGGWTNEKLFFGSGTQLSVL.

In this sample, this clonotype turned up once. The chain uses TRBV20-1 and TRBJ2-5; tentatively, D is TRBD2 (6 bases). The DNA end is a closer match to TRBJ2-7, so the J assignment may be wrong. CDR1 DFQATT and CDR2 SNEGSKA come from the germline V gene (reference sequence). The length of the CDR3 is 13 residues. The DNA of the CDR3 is TGCAGTGCTAGTCCGGGAGTGGGGCCCGAGCAGTACTTC. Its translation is CSASPGVGPEQYF.

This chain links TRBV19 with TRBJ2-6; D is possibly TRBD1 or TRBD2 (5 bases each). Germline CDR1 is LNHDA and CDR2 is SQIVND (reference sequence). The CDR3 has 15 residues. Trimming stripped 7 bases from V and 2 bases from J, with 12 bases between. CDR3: CASTLGVTGANVLTF. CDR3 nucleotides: TGTGCCAGTACCTTGGGGGTAACTGGGGCCAACGTCCTGACTTTC.

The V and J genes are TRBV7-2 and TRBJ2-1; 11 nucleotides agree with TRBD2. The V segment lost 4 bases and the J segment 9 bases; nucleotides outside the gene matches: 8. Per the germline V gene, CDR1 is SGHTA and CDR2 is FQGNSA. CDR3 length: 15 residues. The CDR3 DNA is TGTGCCAGCAGCTCATCTAGCGGGGGGTACGGTGAGCAGTTCTTC. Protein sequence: CASSSSSGGYGEQFF.

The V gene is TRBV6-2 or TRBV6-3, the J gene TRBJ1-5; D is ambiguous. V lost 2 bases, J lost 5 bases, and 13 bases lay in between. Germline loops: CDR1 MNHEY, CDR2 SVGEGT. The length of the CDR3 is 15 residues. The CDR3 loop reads CASSYIRREDQPQHF. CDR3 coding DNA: TGTGCCAGCAGTTACATCAGGAGGGAGGATCAGCCCCAGCATTTT.

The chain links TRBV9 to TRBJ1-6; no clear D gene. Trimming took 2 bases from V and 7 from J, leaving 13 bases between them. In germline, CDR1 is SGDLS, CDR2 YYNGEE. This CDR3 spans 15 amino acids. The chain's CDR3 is CASSVEPGQNSPLHF. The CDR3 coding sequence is TGTGCCAGCAGCGTCGAACCGGGCCAGAATTCACCCCTCCACTTT. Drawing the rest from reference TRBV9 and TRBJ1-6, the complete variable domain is DSGVTQTPKHLITATGQRVTLRCSPRSGDLSVYWYQQSLDQGLQFLIQYYNGEERAKGNILERFSAQQFPDLHSELNLSSLELGDSALYFCASSVEPGQNSPLHFGNGTRLTVT.

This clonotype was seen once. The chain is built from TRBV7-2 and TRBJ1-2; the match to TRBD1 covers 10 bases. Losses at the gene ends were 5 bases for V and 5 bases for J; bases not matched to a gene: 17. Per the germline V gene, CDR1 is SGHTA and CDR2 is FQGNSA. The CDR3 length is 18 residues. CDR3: CASSLSGTGENGRYGYTF. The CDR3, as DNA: TGTGCCAGCAGCCTATCTGGGACAGGGGAAAATGGGAGGTATGGCTACACCTTC.

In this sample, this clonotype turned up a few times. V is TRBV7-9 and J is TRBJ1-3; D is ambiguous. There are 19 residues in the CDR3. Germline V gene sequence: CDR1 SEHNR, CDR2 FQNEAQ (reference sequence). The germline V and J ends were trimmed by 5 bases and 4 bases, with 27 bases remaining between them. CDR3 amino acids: CASSPRVGRSTYVGNTIYF. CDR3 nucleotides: TGTGCCAGCAGCCCCCGTGTCGGGAGATCCACCTACGTCGGAAACACCATATATTTT.

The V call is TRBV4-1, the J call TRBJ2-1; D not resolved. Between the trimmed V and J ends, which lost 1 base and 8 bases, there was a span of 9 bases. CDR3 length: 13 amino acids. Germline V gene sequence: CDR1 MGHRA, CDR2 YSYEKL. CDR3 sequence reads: CASSQGSTDEQFF. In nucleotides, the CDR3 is TGCGCCAGCAGCCAAGGGTCGACGGATGAGCAGTTCTTC.

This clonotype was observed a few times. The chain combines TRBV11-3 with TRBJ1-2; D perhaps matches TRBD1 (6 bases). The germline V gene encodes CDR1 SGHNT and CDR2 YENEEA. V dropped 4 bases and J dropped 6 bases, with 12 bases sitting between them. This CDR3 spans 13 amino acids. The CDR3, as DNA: TGTGCCAGCAGCTCGTACAGGGACGATGGCTACACCTTC. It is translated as CASSSYRDDGYTF. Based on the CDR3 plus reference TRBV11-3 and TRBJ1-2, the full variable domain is EAGVVQSPRYKIIEKKQPVAFWCNPISGHNTLYWYLQNLGQGPELLIRYENEEAVDDSQLPKDRFSAERLKGVDSTLKIQPAELGDSAVYLCASSSYRDDGYTFGSGTRLTVV.

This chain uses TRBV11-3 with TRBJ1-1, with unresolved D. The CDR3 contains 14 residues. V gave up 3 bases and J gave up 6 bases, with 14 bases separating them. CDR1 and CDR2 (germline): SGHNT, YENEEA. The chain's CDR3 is CASSLTTQEAEAFF. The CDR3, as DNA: TGTGCCAGCAGCTTGACAACCCAGGAGGCTGAAGCTTTCTTT.

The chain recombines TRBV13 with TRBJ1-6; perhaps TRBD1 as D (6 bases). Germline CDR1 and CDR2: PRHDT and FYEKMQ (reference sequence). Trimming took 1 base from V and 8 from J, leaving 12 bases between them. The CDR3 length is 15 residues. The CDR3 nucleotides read TGTGCCAGCAGCTTAGATCGGGGGCCAGATTCACCCCTCCACTTT. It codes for CASSLDRGPDSPLHF.

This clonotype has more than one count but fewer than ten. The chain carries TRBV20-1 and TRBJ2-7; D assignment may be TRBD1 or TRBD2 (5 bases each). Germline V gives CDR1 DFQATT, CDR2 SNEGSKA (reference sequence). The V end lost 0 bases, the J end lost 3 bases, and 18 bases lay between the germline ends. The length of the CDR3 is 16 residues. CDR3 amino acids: CSARDQGQGEGYEQYF. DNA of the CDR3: TGCAGTGCTAGAGATCAAGGGCAGGGCGAGGGCTACGAGCAGTACTTC.

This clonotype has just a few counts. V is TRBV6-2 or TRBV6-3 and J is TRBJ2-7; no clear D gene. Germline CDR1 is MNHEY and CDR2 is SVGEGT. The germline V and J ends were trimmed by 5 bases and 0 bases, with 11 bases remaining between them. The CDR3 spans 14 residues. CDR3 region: CASSPPESSYEQYF. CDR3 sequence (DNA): TGTGCCAGCAGTCCCCCGGAGAGCTCCTACGAGCAGTACTTC.

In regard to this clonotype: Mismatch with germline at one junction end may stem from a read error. This CDR3 reads CGVGGALSLETQYF. As DNA, the CDR3 is TGCGGCGTTGGGGGGGCGCTCAGTCTGGAGACCCAGTACTTC. The chain joins TRBV29-1 to TRBJ2-5; D is perhaps TRBD2 (7 bases). The CDR3 contains 14 residues. Germline assignment: CDR1 SQVTM and CDR2 ANQGSEA. The full variable domain, its missing parts supplied by reference TRBV29-1 and TRBJ2-5, is SAVISQKPSRDICQRGTSLTIQCQVDSQVTMMFWYRQQPGQSLTLIATANQGSEATYESGFVIDKFPISRPNLTFSTLTVSNMSPEDSSIYLCGVGGALSLETQYFGPGTRLLVL.

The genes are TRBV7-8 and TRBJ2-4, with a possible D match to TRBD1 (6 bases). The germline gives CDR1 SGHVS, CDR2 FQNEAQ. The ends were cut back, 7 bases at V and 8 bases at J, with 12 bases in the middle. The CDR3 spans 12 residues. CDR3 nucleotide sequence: TGTGCCAGCAACGTGCCAGGGGACATTCAGTACTTC. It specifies CASNVPGDIQYF. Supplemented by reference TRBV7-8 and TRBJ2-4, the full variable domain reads GAGVSQSPRYKVAKRGQDVALRCDPISGHVSLFWYQQALGQGPEFLTYFQNEAQLDKSGLPSDRFFAERPEGSVSTLKIQRTQQEDSAVYLCASNVPGDIQYFGAGTRLSVL.

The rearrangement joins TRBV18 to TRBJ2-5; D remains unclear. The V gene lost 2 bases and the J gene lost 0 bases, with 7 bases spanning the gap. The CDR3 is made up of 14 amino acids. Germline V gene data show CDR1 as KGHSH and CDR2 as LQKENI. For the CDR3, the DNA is TGTGCCAGCTCACCAAGCGAGTACCAAGAGACCCAGTACTTC. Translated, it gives CASSPSEYQETQYF.

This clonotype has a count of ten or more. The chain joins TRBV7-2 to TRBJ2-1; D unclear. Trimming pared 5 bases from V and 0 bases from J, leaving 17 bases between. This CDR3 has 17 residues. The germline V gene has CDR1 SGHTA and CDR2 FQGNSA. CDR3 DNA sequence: TGTGCCAGCAGCCTCAATTCCCCCTGGGACTCCTACAATGAGCAGTTCTTC. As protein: CASSLNSPWDSYNEQFF.

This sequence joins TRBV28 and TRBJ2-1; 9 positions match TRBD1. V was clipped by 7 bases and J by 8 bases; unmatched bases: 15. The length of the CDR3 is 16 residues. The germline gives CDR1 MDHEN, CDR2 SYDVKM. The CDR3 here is CASTTGGGTGSHEQFF. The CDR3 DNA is TGTGCCAGCACCACTGGGGGGGGGACAGGGAGCCATGAGCAGTTCTTC.

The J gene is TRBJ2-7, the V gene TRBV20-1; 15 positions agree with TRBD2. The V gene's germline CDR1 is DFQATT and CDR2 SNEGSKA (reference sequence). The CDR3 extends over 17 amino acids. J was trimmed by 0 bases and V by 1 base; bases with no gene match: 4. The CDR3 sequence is CSARGGLAGGRSYEQYF. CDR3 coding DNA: TGCAGTGCTAGAGGGGGACTAGCGGGGGGCCGCTCCTACGAGCAGTACTTC.

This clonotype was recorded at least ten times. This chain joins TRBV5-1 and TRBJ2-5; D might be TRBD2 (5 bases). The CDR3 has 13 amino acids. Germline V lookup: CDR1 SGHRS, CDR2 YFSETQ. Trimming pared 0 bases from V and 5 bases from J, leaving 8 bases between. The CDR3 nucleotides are TGCGCCAGCAGCTTGGTAGGGAGTGAGACCCAGTACTTC. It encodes CASSLVGSETQYF.

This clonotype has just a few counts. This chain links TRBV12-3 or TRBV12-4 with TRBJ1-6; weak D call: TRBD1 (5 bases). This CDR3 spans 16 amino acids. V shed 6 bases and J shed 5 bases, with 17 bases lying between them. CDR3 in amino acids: CASSRDWGSDNSPLHF. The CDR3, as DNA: TGTGCCAGCAGCCGTGACTGGGGCTCGGATAATTCACCCCTCCACTTT.

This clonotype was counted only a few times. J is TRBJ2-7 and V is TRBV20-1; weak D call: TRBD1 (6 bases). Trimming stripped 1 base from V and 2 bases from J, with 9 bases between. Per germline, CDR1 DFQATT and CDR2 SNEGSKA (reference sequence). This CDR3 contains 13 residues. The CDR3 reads CSARAQGTYEQYF. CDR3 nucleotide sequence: TGCAGTGCTAGAGCACAGGGAACCTACGAGCAGTACTTC.

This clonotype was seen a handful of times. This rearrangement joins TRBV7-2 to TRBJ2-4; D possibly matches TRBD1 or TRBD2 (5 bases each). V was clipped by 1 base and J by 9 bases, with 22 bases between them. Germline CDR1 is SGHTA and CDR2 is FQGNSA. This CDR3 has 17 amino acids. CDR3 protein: CASSLDASYLEGSIQYF. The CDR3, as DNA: TGTGCCAGCAGCTTAGATGCCAGCTACCTTGAGGGGAGCATTCAGTACTTC.

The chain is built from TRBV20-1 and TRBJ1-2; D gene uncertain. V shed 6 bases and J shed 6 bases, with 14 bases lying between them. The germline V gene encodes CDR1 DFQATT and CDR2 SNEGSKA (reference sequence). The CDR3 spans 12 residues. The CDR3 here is CSAWQTRDGYTF. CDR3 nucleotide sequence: TGCAGTGCATGGCAAACCCGGGATGGCTACACCTTC.